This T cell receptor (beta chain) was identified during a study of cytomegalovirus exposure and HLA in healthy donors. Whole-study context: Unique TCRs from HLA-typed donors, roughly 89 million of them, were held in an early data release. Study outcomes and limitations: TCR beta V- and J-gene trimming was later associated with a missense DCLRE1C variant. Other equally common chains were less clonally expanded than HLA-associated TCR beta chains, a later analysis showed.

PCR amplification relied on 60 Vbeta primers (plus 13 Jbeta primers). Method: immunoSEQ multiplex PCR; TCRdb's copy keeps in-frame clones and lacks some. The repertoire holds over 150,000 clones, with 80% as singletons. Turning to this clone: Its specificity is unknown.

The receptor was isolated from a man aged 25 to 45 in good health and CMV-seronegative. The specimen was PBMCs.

Written as DNA, the CDR3 is TGTGCCAGCAGCGTCGAGGCCGGAGGCTCCTACAATGAGCAGTTCTTC. Protein sequence: CASSVEAGGSYNEQFF. V and J are TRBV9 and TRBJ2-1; tentative D call: TRBD2 (5 bases). This CDR3 has 16 amino acids. V lost 2 bases and J 0 bases, leaving 12 bases between the germline ends. Germline V CDR1 and CDR2: SGDLS, YYNGEE. Full variable domain (outside the CDR3, taken from reference TRBV9 and TRBJ2-1): DSGVTQTPKHLITATGQRVTLRCSPRSGDLSVYWYQQSLDQGLQFLIQYYNGEERAKGNILERFSAQQFPDLHSELNLSSLELGDSALYFCASSVEAGGSYNEQFFGPGTRLTVL.